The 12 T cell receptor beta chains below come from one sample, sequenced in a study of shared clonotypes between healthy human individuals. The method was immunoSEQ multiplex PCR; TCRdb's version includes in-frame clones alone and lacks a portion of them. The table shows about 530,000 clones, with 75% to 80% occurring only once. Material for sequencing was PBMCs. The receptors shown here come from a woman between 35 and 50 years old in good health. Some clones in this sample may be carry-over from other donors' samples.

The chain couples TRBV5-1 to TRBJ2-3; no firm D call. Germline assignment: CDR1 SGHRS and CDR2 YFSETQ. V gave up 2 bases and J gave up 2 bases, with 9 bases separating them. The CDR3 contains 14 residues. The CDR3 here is CASSFGQDTDTQYF. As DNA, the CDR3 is TGCGCCAGCAGCTTTGGCCAAGACACAGATACGCAGTATTTT.

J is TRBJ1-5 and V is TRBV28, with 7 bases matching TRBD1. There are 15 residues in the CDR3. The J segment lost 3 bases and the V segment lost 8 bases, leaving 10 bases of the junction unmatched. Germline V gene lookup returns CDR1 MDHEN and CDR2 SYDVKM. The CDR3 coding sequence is TGTGCCAGCCGTCAGACAGGGACGATCAATCAGCCCCAGCATTTT. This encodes CASRQTGTINQPQHF.

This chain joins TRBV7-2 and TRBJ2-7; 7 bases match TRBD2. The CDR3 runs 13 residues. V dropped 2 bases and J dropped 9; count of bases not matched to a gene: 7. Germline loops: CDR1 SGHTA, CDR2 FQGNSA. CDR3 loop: CASSLSSSGMQYF. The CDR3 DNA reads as TGTGCCAGCAGCTTATCATCTAGCGGAATGCAGTACTTC.

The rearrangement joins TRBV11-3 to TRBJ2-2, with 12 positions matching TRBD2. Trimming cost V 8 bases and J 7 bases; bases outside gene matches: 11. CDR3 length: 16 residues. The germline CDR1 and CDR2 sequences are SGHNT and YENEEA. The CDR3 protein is CASRRTSGTLGGELFF. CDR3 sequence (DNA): TGTGCCAGCCGGCGGACTAGCGGGACTTTGGGCGGGGAGCTGTTTTTT.

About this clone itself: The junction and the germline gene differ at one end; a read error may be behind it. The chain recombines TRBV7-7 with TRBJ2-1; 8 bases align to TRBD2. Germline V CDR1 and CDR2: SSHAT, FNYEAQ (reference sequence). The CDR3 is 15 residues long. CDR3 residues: CASSSGLGTYNEQFF. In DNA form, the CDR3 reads TGTGCTAGCAGCTCGGGACTAGGGACTTACAATGAGCAGTTCTTC.

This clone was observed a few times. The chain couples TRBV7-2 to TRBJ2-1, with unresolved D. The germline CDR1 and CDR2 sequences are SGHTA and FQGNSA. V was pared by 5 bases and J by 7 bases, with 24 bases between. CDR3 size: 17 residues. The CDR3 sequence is CASSTPLSFSSMNEQFF. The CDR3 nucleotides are TGTGCCAGCAGCACCCCACTTAGCTTTTCCAGTATGAATGAGCAGTTCTTC.

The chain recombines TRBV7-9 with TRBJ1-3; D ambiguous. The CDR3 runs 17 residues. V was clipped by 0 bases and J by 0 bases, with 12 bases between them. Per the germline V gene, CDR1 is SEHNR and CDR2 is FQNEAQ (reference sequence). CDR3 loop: CASSLATLMSSGNTIYF. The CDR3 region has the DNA TGTGCCAGCAGCTTAGCGACCCTTATGAGCTCTGGAAACACCATATATTTT.

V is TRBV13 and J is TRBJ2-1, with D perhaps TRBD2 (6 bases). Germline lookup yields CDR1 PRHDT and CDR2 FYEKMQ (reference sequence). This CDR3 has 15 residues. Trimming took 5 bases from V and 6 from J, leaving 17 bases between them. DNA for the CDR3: TGTGCCAGCAGCCTCCGGGGGACCAACCTCAATGAGCAGTTCTTC. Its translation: CASSLRGTNLNEQFF.

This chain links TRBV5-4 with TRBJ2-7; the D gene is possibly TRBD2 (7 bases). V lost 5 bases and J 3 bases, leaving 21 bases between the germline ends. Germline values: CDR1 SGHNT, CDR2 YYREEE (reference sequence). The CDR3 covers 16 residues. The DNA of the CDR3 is TGTGCCAGCAGACGAGGGGGAGCGGGACCTTTCTACGAGCAGTACTTC. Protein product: CASRRGGAGPFYEQYF. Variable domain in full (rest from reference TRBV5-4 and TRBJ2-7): ETGVTQSPTHLIKTRGQQVTLRCSSQSGHNTVSWYQQALGQGPQFIFQYYREEENGRGNFPPRFSGLQFPNYSSELNVNALELDDSALYLCASRRGGAGPFYEQYFGPGTRLTVT.

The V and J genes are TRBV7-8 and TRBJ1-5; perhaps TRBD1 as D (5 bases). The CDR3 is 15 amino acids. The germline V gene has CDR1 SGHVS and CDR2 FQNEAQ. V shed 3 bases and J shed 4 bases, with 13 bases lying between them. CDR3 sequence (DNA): TGTGCCAGCAGCTTTGGAGGGGTCGGAAATCAGCCCCAGCATTTT. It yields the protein CASSFGGVGNQPQHF.

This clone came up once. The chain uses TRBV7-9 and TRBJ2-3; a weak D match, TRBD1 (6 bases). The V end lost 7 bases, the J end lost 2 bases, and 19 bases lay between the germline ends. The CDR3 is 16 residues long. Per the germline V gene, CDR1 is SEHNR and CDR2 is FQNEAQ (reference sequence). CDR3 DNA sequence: TGTGCCAGCACCTCAGGGGTGTCGGATTACACAGATACGCAGTATTTT. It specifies CASTSGVSDYTDTQYF.

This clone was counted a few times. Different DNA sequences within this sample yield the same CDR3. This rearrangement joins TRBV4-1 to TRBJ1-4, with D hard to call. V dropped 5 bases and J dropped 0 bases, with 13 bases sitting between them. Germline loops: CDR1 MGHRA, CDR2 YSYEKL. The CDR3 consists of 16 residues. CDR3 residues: CASSSLVRATNEKLFF. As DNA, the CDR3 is TGCGCCAGCAGCTCACTGGTCCGGGCAACTAATGAAAAACTGTTTTTT.